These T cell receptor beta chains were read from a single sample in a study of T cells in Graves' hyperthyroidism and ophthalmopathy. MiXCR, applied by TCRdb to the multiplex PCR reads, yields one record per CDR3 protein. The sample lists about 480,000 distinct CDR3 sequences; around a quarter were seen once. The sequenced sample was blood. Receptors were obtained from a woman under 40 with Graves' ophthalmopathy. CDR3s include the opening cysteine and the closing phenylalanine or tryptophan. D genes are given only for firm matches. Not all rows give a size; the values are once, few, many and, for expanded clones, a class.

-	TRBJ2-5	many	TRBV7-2	TGTGCCAGCAGCTACGACAGAAAAGAGACCCAGTACTTC	CASSYDRKETQYF
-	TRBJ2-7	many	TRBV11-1	TGTGCCAGCAGCTTAGGCGGGATCTACGAGCAGTACTTC	CASSLGGIYEQYF
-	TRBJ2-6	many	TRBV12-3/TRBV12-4	TGTGCCAGCAGTGCGCGGGACGGGATTTCTGGGGCCAACGTCCTGACTTTC	CASSARDGISGANVLTF
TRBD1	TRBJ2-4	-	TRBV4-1	TGCGCCAGCAGCCAGGGACCGACAGGGGGCCGGGCCAAAAACATTCAGTACTTC	CASSQGPTGGRAKNIQYF
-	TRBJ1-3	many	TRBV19	TGTGCCAGTAGTATCCCAGGAAACACCATATATTTT	CASSIPGNTIYF
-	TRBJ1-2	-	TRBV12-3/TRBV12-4	TGTGCCAGCAGTTTAGCGTACACCGAAGGCTACACCTTC	CASSLAYTEGYTF
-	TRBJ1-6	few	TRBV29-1	TGCAGCGTCGCCCTGGGGACACTTGGGGATTCACCCCTCCACTTT	CSVALGTLGDSPLHF
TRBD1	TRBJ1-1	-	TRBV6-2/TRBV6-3	TGTGCCAGCGGTAGGGACAGCATGAACACTGAAGCTTTCTTT	CASGRDSMNTEAFF
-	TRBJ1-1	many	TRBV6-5	TGTGCCAGCAGTTACTCGATCAAGTCGATGAACACTGAAGCTTTCTTT	CASSYSIKSMNTEAFF
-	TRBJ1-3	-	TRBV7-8	TGTGCCAGCAGCTTAGTATGGGACGCCTTAGACACCATATATTTT	CASSLVWDALDTIYF
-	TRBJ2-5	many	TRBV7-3	TGTGCCAGCAGCTTAATAGGGTCGTCAGGGGGGGGAGAGACCCAGTACTTC	CASSLIGSSGGGETQYF
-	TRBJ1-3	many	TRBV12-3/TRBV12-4	TGTGCCAGCAGCCCGGGGCGGCAGACTGGAAACACCATATATTTT	CASSPGRQTGNTIYF